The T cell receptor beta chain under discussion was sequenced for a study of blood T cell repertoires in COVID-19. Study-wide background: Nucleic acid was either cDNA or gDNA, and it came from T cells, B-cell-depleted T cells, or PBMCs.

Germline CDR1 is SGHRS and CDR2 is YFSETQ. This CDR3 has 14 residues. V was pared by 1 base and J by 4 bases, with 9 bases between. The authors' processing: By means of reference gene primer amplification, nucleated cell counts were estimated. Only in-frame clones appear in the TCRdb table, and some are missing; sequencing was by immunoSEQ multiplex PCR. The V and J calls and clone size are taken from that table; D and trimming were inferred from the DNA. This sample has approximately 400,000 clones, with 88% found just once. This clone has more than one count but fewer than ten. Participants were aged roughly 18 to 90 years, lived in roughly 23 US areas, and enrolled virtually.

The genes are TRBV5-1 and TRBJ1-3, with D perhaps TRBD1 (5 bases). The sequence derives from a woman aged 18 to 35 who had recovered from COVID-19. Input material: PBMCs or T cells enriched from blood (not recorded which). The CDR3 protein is CASSLTAGGNTIYF. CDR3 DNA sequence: TGCGCCAGCAGCTTGACGGCAGGGGGAAACACCATATATTTT.